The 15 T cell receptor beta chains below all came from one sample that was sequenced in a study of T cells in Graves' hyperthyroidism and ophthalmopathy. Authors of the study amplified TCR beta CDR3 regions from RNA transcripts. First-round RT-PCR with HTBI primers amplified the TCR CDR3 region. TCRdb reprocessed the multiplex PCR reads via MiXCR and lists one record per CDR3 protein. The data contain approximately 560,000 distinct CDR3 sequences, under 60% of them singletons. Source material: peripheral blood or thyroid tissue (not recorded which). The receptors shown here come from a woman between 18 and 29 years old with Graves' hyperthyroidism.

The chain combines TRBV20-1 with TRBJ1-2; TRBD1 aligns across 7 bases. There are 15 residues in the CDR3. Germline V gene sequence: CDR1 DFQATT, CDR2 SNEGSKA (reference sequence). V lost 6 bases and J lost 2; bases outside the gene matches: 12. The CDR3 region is CSADPSGQDNYGYTF. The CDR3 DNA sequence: TGCAGTGCGGACCCCTCCGGACAGGACAACTATGGCTACACCTTC.

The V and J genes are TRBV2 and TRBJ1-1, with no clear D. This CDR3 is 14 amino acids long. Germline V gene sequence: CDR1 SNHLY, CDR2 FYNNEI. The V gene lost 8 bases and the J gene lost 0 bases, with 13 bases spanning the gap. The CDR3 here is CASSPVGMNTEAFF. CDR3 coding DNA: TGTGCCAGCTCACCGGTTGGCATGAACACTGAAGCTTTCTTT.

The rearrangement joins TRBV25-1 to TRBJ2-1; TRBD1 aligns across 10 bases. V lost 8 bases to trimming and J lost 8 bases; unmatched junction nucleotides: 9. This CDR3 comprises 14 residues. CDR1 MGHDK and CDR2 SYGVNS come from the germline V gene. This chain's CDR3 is CASSPTTGGDEQFF. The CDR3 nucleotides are TGTGCCAGCTCACCAACGACAGGGGGCGATGAGCAGTTCTTC.

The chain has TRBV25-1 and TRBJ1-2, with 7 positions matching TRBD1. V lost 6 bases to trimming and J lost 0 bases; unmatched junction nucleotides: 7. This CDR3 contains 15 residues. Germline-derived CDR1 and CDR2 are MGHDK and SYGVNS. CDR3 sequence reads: CASSRRQGANYGYTF. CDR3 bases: TGTGCCAGCAGCAGACGACAGGGAGCTAACTATGGCTACACCTTC.

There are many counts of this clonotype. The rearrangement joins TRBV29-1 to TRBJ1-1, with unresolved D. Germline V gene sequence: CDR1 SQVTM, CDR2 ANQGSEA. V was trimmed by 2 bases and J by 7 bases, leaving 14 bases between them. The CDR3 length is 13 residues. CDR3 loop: CSVERTTPGEAFF. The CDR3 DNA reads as TGCAGCGTTGAACGAACGACCCCGGGTGAAGCTTTCTTT.

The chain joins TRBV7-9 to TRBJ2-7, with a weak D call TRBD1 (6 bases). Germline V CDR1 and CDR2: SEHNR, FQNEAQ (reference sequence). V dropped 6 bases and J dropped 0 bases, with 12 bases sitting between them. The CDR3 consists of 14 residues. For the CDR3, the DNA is TGTGCCAGCAGTCCCGGACAGAACTCCTACGAGCAGTACTTC. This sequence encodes CASSPGQNSYEQYF.

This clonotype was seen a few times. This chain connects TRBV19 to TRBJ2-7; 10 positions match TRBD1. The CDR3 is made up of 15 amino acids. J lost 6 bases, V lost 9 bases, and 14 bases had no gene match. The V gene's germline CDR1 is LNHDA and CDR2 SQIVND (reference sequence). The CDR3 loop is CASSPGTGTGAEQYF. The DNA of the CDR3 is TGTGCCAGCTCACCAGGGACCGGGACAGGGGCCGAGCAGTACTTC.

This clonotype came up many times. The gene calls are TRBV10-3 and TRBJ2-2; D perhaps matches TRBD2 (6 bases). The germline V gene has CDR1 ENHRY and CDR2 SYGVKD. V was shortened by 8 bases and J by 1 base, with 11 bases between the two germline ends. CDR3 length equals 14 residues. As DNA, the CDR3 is TGTGCCATCGGGAGAGCGGGGAACACCGGGGAGCTGTTTTTT. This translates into CAIGRAGNTGELFF.

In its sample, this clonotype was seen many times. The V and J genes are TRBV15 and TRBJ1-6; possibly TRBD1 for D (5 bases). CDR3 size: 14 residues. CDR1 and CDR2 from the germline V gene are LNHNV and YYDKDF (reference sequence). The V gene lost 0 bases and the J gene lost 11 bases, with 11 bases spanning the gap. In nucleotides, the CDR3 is TGTGCCACCAGCAGAGATAATGGAGGGGCACCCCTCCACTTT. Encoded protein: CATSRDNGGAPLHF. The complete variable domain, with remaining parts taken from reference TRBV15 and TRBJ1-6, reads DAMVIQNPRYQVTQFGKPVTLSCSQTLNHNVMYWYQQKSSQAPKLLFHYYDKDFNNEADTPDNFQSRRPNTSFCFLDIRSPGLGDTAMYLCATSRDNGGAPLHFGNGTRLTVT.

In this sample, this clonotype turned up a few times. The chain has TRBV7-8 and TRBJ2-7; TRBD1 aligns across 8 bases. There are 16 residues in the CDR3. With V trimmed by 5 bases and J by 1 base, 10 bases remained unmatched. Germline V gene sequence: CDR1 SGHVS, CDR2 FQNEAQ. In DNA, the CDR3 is TGTGCCAGCAGCCCAGGGGAAGGGACAGGATCCTACGAGCAGTACTTC. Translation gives CASSPGEGTGSYEQYF.

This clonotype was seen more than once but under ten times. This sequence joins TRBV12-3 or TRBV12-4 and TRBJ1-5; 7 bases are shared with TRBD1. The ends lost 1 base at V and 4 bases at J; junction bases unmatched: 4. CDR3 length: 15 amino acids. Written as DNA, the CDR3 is TGTGCCAGCAGTTTAGGCTCCAGGGGGAATCAGCCCCAGCATTTT. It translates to CASSLGSRGNQPQHF.

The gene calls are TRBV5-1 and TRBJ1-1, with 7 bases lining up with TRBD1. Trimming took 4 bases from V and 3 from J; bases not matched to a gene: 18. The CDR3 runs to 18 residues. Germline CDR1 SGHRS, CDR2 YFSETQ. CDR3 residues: CASSHDDSRGLWYTEAFF. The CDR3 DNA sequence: TGCGCCAGCAGCCATGACGACAGCAGGGGGTTGTGGTACACTGAAGCTTTCTTT.

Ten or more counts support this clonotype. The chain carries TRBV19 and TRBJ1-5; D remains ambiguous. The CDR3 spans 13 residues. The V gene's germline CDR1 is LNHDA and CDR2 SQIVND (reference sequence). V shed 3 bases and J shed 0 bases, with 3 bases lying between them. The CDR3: CASSISSNQPQHF. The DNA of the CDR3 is TGTGCCAGTAGTATCAGTAGCAATCAGCCCCAGCATTTT.

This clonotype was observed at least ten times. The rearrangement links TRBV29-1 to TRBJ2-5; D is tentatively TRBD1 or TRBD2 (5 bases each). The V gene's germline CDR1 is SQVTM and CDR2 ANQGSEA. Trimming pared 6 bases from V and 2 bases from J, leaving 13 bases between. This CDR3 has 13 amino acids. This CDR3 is CSVRRGFQETQYF. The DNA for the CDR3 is TGCAGCGTGCGCCGGGGCTTTCAAGAGACCCAGTACTTC.

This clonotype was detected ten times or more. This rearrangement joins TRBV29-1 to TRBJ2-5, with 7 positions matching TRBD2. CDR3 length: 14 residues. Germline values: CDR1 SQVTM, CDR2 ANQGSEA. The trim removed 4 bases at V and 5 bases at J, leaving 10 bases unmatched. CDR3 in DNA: TGCAGCGTTGGAGAGGCGGGAGTGGCTGAGACCCAGTACTTC. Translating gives CSVGEAGVAETQYF.